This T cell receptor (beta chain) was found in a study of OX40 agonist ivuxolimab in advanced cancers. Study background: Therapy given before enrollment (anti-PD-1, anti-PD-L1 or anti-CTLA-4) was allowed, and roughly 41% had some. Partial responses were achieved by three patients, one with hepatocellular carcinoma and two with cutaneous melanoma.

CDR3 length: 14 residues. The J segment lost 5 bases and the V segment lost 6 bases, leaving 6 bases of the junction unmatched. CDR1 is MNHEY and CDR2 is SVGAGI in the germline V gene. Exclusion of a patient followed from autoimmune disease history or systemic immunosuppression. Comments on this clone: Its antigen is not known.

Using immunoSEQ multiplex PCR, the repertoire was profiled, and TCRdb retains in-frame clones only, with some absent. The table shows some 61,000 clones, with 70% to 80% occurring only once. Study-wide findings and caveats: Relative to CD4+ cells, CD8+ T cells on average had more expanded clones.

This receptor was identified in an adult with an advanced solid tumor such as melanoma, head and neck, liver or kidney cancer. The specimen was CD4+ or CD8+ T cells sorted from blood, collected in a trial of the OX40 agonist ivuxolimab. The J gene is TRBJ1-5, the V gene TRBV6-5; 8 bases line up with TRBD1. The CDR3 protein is CASSRTGRDQPQHF. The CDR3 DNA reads TGTGCCAGCAGCCGGACAGGGAGGGATCAGCCCCAGCATTTT.